This TCR beta chain was captured by sequencing in a study of blood T cell repertoires in COVID-19. Per the original data handling: Reference gene primer amplification yielded estimated nucleated cell counts. Using immunoSEQ multiplex PCR, the repertoire was profiled, and TCRdb retains in-frame clones only, with some absent. V and J calls and clone size come straight from that table; D and trimming were deduced from the DNA. The top ten hold about 15% of the sample, which has 200,000 to 250,000 clones, about 91% seen once. The receptor was derived from a woman between 50 and 59 years old with acute COVID-19. The sequenced material came from PBMCs or T cells enriched from blood (not recorded which).

The CDR3 is CSVESGPVEAFF. Written as DNA, the CDR3 is TGCAGCGTTGAGTCAGGGCCCGTGGAAGCTTTCTTT. This chain joins TRBV29-1 and TRBJ1-1, with D possibly being TRBD1 (5 bases). From germline, CDR1 is SQVTM and CDR2 ANQGSEA. V lost 3 bases, J lost 8 bases, and 13 bases lay in between. The length of the CDR3 is 12 residues.